This entry describes one T cell receptor (beta chain). The antigen remains unidentified. This entry belongs to a study of radiation and T cells in renal cell carcinoma. Study conclusions and caveats: Top 100 clonotypes averaged about 50% in irradiated versus 43% in nephrectomy-only tumors.

Regarding treatment: treatment-naive control, cytoreductive nephrectomy. Assay used: immunoSEQ multiplex PCR; TCRdb lists only in-frame clones, some missing. Counted here are about 24,000 clones, 58% occurring once; the ten biggest clones make up about 20%. Here the sequenced sample was tumor tissue, taken from a patient whose treatment was nephrectomy without radiotherapy. The sequence was obtained from a man in his forties or fifties with renal cell carcinoma.

In DNA form, the CDR3 reads TGTGCCAGCAGCCAAGCAGGACCAAACACCATATATTTT. This encodes CASSQAGPNTIYF. The chain is built from TRBV14 and TRBJ1-3; D is unresolved. V lost 1 base and J lost 6, with 7 bases in between. The CDR3 contains 13 residues. The germline gives CDR1 SGHDN, CDR2 FVKESK.